The T cell receptor (beta chain) under discussion was sequenced for a study of T cell responses to AZD1222 COVID-19 vaccine. Assay: immunoSEQ multiplex PCR; the TCRdb copy retains only in-frame clones and omits some. The repertoire consists of 250,000 or so clones, with 93% occurring once and the leading ten covering less than 0.65%. The V gene lost 0 bases and the J gene lost 6 bases, with 9 bases spanning the gap. CDR3 length: 14 amino acids. CDR1 LGHNA and CDR2 YNFKEQ come from the germline V gene. This receptor was taken from an adult in good health. Here the sequenced sample was peripheral blood, taken on day 0 of AZD1222 vaccination. The gene calls are TRBV4-2 and TRBJ1-5; D unresolved. The CDR3 loop is CASSQEKETQPQHF. As DNA, the CDR3 is TGTGCCAGCAGCCAAGAGAAGGAGACTCAGCCCCAGCATTTT.